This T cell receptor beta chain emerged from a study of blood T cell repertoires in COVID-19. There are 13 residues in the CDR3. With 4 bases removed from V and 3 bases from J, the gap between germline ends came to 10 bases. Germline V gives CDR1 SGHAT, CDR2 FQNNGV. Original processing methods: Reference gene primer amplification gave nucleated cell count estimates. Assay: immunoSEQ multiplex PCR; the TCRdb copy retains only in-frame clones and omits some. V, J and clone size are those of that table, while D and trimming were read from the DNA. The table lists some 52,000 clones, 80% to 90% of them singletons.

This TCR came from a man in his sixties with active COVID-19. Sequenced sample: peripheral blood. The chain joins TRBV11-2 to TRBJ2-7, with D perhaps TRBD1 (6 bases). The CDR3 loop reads CASSSTGFYEQYF. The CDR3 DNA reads TGTGCCAGCAGCTCGACAGGATTCTACGAGCAGTACTTC. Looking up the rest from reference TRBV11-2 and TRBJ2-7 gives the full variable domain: EAGVAQSPRYKIIEKRQSVAFWCNPISGHATLYWYQQILGQGPKLLIQFQNNGVVDDSQLPKDRFSAERLKGVDSTLKIQPAKLEDSAVYLCASSSTGFYEQYFGPGTRLTVT.